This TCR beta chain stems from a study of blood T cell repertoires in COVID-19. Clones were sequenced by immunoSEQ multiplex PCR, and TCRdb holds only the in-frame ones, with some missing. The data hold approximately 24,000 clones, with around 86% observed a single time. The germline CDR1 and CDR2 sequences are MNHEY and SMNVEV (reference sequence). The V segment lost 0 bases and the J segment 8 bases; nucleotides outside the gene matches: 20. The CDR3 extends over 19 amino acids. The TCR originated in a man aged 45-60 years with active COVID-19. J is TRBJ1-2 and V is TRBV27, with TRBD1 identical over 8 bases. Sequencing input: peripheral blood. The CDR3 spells CASSLSLRQGAPPEGGYTF. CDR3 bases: TGTGCCAGCAGTTTATCGTTGCGGCAGGGGGCGCCTCCTGAGGGGGGCTACACCTTC.